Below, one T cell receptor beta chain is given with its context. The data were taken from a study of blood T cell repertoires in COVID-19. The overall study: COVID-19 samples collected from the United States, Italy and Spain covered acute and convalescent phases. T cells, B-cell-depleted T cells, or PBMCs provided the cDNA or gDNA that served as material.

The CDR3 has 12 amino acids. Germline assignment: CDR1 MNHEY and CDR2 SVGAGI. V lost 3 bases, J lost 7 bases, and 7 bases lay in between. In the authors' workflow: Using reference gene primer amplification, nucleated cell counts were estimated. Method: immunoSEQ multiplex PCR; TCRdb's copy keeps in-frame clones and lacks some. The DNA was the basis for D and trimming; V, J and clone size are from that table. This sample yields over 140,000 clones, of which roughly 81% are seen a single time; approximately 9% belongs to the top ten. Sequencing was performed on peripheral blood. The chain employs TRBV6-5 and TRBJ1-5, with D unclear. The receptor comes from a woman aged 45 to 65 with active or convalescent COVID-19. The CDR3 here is CASSYIFQPQHF. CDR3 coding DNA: TGTGCCAGCAGTTATATATTCCAGCCCCAGCATTTT.